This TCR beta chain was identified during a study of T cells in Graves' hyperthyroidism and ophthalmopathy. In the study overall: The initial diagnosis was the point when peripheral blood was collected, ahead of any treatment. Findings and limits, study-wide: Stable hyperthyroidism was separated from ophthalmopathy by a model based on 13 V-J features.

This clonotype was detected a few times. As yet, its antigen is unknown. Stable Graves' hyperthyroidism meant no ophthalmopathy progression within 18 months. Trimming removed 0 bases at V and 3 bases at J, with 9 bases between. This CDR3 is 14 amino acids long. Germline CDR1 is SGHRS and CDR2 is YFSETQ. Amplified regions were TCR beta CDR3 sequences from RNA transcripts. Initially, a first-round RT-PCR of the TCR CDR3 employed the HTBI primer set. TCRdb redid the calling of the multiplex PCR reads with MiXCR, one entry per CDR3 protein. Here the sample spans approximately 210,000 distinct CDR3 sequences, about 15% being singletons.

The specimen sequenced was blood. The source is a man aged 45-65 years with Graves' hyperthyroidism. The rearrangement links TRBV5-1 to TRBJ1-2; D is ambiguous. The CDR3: CASSLGGADYGYTF. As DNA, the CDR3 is TGCGCCAGCAGCTTGGGGGGAGCAGACTATGGCTACACCTTC. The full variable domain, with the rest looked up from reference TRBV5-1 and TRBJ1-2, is KAGVTQTPRYLIKTRGQQVTLSCSPISGHRSVSWYQQTPGQGLQFLFEYFSETQRNKGNFPGRFSGRQFSNSRSEMNVSTLELGDSALYLCASSLGGADYGYTFGSGTRLTVV.